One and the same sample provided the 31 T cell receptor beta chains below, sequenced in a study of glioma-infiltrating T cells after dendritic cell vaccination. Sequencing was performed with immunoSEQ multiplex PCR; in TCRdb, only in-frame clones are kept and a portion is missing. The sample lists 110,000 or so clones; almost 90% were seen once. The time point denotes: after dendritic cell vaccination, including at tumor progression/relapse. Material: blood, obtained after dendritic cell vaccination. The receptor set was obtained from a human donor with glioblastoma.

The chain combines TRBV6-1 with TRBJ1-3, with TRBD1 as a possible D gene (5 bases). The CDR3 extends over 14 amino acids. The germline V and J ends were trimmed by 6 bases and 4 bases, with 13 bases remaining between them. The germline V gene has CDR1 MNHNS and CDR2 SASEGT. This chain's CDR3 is CASRRVGGGNTIYF. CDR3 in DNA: TGTGCCAGCAGGCGGGTCGGGGGAGGAAACACCATATATTTT.

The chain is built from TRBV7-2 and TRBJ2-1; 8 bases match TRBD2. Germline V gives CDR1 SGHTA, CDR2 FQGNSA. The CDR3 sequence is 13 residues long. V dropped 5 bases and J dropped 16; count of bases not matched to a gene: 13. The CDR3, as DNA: TGTGCCAGCAGCGGCGGACTAGCTCCGGGGCTTTTCTTC. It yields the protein CASSGGLAPGLFF.

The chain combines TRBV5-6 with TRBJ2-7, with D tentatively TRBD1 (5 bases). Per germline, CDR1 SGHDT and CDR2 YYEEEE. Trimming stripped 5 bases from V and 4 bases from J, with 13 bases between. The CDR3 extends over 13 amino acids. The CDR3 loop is CASSQGVGYEQYF. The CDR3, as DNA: TGTGCCAGCAGTCAAGGGGTTGGGTACGAGCAGTACTTC. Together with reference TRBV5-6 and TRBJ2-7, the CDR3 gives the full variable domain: DAGVTQSPTHLIKTRGQQVTLRCSPKSGHDTVSWYQQALGQGPQFIFQYYEEEERQRGNFPDRFSGHQFPNYSSELNVNALLLGDSALYLCASSQGVGYEQYFGPGTRLTVT.

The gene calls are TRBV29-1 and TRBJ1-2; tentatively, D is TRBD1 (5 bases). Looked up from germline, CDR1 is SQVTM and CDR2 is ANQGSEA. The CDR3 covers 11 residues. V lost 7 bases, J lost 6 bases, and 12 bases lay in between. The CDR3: CSGSGGDGYTF. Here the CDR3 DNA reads TGCAGCGGGTCGGGAGGGGATGGCTACACCTTC.

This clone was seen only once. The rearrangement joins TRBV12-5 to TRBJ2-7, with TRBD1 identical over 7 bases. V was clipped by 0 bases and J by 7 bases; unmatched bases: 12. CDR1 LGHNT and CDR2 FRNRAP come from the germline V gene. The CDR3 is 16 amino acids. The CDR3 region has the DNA TGTGCTAGTGGTTTGGTACGTCGGGACAGTTCTCGGGAGCAGTACTTC. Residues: CASGLVRRDSSREQYF.

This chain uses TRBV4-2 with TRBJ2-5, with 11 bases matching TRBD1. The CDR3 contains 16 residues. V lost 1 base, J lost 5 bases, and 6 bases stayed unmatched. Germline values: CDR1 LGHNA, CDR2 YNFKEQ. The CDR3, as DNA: TGTGCCAGCAGCCAAGTGACGGGACAGGGGGGGGAGACCCAGTACTTC. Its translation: CASSQVTGQGGETQYF.

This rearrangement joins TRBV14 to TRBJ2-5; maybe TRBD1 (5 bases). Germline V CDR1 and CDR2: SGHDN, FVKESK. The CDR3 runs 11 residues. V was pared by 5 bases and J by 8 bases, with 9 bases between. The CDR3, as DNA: TGTGCCAGCAGCGAGACAGAAACCCAGTACTTC. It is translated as CASSETETQYF.

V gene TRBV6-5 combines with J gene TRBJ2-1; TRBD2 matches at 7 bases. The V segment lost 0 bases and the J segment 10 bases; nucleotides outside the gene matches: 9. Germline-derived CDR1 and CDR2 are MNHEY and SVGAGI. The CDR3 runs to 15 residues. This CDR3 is CASSYSMREPMEQFF. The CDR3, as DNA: TGTGCCAGCAGTTACTCCATGCGGGAGCCAATGGAGCAGTTCTTC.

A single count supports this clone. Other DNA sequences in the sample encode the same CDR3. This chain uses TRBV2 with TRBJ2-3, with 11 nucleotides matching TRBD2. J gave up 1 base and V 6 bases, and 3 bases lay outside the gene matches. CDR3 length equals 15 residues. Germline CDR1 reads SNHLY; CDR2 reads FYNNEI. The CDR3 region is CASSLLAGGTDTQYF. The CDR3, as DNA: TGTGCCAGCAGCTTACTAGCGGGGGGCACAGATACGCAGTATTTT.

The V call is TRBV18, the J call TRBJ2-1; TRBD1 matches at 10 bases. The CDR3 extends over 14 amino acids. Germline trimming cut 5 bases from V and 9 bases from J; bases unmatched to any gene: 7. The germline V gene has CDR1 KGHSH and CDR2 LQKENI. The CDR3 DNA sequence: TGTGCCAGCTCAAAGGGGACAGGGGATAGTGAGCAGTTCTTC. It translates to CASSKGTGDSEQFF.

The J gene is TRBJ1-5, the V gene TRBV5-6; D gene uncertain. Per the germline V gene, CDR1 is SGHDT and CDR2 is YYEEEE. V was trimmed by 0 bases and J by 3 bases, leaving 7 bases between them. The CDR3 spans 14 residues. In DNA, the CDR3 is TGTGCCAGCAGCTTGGCGGGATACAATCAGCCCCAGCATTTT. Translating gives CASSLAGYNQPQHF.

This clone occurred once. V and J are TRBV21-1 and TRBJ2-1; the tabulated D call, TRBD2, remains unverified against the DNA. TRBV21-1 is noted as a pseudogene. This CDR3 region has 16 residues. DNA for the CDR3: TGTGCCAGCAGCAAAGCGAGGGCGGTTCAGTACAATGAGCAGTTCTTC. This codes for CASSKARAVQYNEQFF.

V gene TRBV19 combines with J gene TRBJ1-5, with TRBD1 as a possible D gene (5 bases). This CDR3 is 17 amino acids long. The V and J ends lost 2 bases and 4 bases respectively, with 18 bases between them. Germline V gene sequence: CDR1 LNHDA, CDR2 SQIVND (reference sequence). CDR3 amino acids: CASSITPPDRMNQPQHF. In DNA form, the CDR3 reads TGTGCCAGTAGTATAACCCCCCCCGACAGAATGAATCAGCCCCAGCATTTT. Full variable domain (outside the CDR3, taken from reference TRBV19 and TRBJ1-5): DGGITQSPKYLFRKEGQNVTLSCEQNLNHDAMYWYRQDPGQGLRLIYYSQIVNDFQKGDIAEGYSVSREKKESFPLTVTSAQKNPTAFYLCASSITPPDRMNQPQHFGDGTRLSIL.

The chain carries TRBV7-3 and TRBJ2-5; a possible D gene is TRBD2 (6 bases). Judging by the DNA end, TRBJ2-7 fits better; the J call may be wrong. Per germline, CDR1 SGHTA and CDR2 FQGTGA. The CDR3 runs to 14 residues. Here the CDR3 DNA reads TGTGCCAGCAGCCCGCGGAGGCAGGGAGGCGAGCAGTACTTC. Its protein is CASSPRRQGGEQYF.

The CDR3 spells CARSPIGRDRDLNYGYTF. CDR3 bases: TGTGCCAGAAGCCCCATTGGGCGGGACAGGGACCTAAACTATGGCTACACCTTC. The gene calls are TRBV5-3 and TRBJ1-2; 9 bases are a match to TRBD1. TRBV5-3 is flagged as an ORF with uncertain function. Trimming cost V 4 bases and J 2 bases; bases outside gene matches: 15. This CDR3 comprises 18 residues.

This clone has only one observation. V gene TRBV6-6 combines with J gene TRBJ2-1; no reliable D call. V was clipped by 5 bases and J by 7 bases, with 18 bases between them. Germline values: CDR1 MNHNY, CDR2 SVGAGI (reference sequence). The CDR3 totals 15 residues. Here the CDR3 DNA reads TGTGCCAGCAGTCCCGGAGAATTAATGGCTAATGAGCAGTTCTTC. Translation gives CASSPGELMANEQFF.

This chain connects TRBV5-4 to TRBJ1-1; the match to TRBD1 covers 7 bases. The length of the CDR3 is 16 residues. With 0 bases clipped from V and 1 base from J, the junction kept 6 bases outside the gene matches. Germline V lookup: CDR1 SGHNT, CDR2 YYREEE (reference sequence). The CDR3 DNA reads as TGTGCCAGCAGCTTGGAAGGCAGGGGGTCGAACACTGAAGCTTTCTTT. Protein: CASSLEGRGSNTEAFF. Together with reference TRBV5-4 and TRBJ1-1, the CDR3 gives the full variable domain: ETGVTQSPTHLIKTRGQQVTLRCSSQSGHNTVSWYQQALGQGPQFIFQYYREEENGRGNFPPRFSGLQFPNYSSELNVNALELDDSALYLCASSLEGRGSNTEAFFGQGTRLTVV.

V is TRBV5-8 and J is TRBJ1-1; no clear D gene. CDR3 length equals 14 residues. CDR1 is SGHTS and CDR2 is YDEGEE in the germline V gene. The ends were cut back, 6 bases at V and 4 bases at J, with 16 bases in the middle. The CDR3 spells CASTRGIVGTEAFF. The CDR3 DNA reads TGTGCCAGCACTAGAGGGATTGTGGGCACTGAAGCTTTCTTT.

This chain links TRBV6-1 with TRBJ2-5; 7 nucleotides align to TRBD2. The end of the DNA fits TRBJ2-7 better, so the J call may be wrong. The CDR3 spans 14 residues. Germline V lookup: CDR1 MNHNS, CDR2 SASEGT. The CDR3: CASRLRERGYEQYF. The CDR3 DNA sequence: TGTGCCAGCAGGCTGCGGGAGAGGGGCTACGAGCAGTACTTC.

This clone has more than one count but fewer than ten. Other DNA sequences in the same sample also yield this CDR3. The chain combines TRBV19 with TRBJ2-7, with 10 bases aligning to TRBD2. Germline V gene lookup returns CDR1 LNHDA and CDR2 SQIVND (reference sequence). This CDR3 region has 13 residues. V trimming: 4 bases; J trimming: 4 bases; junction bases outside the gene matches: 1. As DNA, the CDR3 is TGTGCCAGTAGTAGGACTAGCGGTTACGAGCAGTACTTC. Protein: CASSRTSGYEQYF.

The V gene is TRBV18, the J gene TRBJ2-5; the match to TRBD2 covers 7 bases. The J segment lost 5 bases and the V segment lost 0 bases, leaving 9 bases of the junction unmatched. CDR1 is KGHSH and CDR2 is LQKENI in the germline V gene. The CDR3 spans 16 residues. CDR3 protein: CASSPPSRLAGETQYF. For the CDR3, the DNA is TGTGCCAGCTCACCACCCTCCAGACTAGCTGGGGAGACCCAGTACTTC.

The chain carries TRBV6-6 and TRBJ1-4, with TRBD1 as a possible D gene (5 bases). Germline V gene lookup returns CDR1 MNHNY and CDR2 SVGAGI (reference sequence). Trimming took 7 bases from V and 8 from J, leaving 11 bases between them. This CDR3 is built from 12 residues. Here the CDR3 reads CASTAGGEKLFF. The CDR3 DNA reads TGTGCCAGCACCGCCGGGGGGGAAAAACTGTTTTTT.

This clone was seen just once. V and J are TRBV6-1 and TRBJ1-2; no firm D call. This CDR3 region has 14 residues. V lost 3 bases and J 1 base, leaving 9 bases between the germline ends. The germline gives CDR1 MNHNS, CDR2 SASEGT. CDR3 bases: TGTGCCAGCAGTGAGAACGGGATTAACTATGGCTACACCTTC. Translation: CASSENGINYGYTF.

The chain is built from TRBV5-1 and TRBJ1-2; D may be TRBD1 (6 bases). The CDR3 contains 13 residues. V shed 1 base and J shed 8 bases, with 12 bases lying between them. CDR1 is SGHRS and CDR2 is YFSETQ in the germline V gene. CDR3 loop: CASSLLGAAGYTF. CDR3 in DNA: TGCGCCAGCAGCTTGTTGGGGGCGGCCGGCTACACCTTC.

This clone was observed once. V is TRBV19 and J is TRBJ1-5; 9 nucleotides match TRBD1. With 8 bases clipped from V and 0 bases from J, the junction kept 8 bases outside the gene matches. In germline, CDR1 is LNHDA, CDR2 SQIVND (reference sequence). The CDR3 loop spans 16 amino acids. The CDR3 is CASAGQGSNSNQPQHF. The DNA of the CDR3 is TGTGCCAGTGCGGGACAGGGATCGAATAGCAATCAGCCCCAGCATTTT.

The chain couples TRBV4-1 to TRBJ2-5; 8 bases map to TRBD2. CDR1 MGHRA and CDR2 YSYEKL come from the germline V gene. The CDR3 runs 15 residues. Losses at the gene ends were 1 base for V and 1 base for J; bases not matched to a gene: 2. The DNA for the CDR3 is TGCGCCAGCAGCCAAGTCGGGACTAGCCAAGAGACCCAGTACTTC. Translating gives CASSQVGTSQETQYF.

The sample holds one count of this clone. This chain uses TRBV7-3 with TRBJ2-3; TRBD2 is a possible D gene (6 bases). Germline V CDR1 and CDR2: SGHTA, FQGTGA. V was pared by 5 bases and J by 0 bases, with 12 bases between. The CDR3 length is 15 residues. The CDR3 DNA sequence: TGTGCCAGCAGCCCCCAGGGACTGAGCACAGATACGCAGTATTTT. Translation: CASSPQGLSTDTQYF.

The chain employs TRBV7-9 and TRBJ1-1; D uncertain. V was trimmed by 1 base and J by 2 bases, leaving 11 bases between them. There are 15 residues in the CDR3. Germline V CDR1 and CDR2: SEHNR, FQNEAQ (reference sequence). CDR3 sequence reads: CASSLELGGNTEAFF. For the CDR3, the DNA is TGTGCCAGCAGCTTAGAGCTGGGAGGCAACACTGAAGCTTTCTTT.

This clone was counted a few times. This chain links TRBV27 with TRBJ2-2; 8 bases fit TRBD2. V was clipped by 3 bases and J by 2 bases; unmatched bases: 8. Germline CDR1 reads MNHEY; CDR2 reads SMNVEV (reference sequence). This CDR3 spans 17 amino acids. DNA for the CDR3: TGTGCCAGCAGTTTCCGCCCACTAGCGGATAACACCGGGGAGCTGTTTTTT. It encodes CASSFRPLADNTGELFF.

The CDR3 protein is CASSLYGDPGDTEAFF. The DNA of the CDR3 is TGTGCCAGCAGTTTATACGGGGATCCTGGGGACACTGAAGCTTTCTTT. The rearrangement uses TRBV27 and TRBJ1-1; D unclear. The CDR3 spans 16 residues. In germline, CDR1 is MNHEY, CDR2 SMNVEV (reference sequence). V shed 1 base and J shed 3 bases, with 15 bases lying between them.

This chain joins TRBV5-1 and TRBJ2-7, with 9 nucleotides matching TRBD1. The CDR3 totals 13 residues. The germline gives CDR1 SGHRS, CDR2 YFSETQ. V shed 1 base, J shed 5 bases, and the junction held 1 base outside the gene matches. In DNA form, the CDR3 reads TGCGCCAGCAGCTTGCGACAGGGGGACGAGCAGTACTTC. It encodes CASSLRQGDEQYF.